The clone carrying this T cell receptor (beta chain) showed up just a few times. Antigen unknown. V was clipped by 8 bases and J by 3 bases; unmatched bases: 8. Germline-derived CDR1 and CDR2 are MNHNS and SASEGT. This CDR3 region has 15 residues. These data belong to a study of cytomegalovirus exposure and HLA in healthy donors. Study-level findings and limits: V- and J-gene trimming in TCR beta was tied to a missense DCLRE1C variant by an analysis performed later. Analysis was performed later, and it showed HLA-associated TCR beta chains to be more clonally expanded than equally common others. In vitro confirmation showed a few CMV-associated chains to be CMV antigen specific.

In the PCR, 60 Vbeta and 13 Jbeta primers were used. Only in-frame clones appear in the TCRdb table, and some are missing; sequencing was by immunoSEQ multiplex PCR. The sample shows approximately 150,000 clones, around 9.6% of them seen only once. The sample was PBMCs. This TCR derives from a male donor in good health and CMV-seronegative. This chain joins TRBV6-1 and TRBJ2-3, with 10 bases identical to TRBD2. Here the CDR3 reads CASRGLAGETDTQYF. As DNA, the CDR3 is TGTGCCAGCCGCGGGCTAGCGGGAGAAACAGATACGCAGTATTTT.